The 24 T cell receptor beta chains in this list originate from one sample, sequenced in a study of human T cells and chemical hapten exposure. Via MiXCR, TCRdb re-called the RACE reads, giving one row per CDR3 protein. The sample yields approximately 90,000 distinct CDR3 sequences, around 12% seen once. Time point reported: patch test 1, 2 weeks after DPC sensitization. The sample's treatment: therapeutic diphenylcyclopropenone sensitization with weekly scalp DPC. The sample in question was whole blood, obtained in connection with sensitization to the hapten diphenylcyclopropenone (DPC). Receptors originate from a woman in her forties with alopecia areata. Some clones in this sample may be carry-over from other donors' samples.

This clonotype has at least ten counts. The rearrangement links TRBV12-3 or TRBV12-4 to TRBJ2-2; unclear D gene. V was trimmed by 6 bases and J by 0 bases, leaving 5 bases between them. The CDR3 length is 13 residues. The CDR3 loop reads CASSTANTGELFF. In nucleotides, the CDR3 is TGTGCCAGCAGCACAGCGAACACCGGGGAGCTGTTTTTT.

This chain uses TRBV5-5 with TRBJ1-6; no definite D call. V was pared by 1 base and J by 7 bases, with 9 bases between. The CDR3 is 14 residues long. Germline V gene data show CDR1 as SGHKS and CDR2 as YYEKEE (reference sequence). This chain's CDR3 is CASSLRGGNSPLHF. Here the CDR3 DNA reads TGTGCCAGCAGCTTGCGCGGAGGGAATTCACCCCTCCACTTT. The full variable domain, its missing parts supplied by reference TRBV5-5 and TRBJ1-6, is DAGVTQSPTHLIKTRGQQVTLRCSPISGHKSVSWYQQVLGQGPQFIFQYYEKEERGRGNFPDRFSARQFPNYSSELNVNALLLGDSALYLCASSLRGGNSPLHFGNGTRLTVT.

In its sample, this clonotype was seen many times. This rearrangement joins TRBV4-2 to TRBJ2-2; D is uncertain. There are 14 residues in the CDR3. Germline V gene data show CDR1 as LGHNA and CDR2 as YNFKEQ. Between the trimmed V and J ends, which lost 1 base and 5 bases, there was a span of 8 bases. The chain's CDR3 is CASSQGAETGELFF. The DNA for the CDR3 is TGTGCCAGCAGCCAAGGTGCGGAGACCGGGGAGCTGTTTTTT.

This clonotype was counted at least ten times. CDR3: CSGTGTGFNEQFF. Written as DNA, the CDR3 is TGCAGCGGTACCGGGACAGGGTTCAATGAGCAGTTCTTC. The chain uses TRBV29-1 and TRBJ2-1; 9 nucleotides agree with TRBD1. Unmatched junction bases numbered 7, after V lost 7 bases and J lost 6 bases. Germline V gene data show CDR1 as SQVTM and CDR2 as ANQGSEA. The length of the CDR3 is 13 residues.

This chain connects TRBV9 to TRBJ1-1, with D possibly being TRBD1 (6 bases). Germline V lookup: CDR1 SGDLS, CDR2 YYNGEE. V was cut by 4 bases and J by 7 bases, with 14 bases left in between. The CDR3 runs to 13 residues. CDR3 bases: TGTGCCAGCAGCCCCCGACAGGCGAGTGAAGCTTTCTTT. Residues: CASSPRQASEAFF. Using reference TRBV9 and TRBJ1-1 for the parts outside the CDR3, the full variable domain is DSGVTQTPKHLITATGQRVTLRCSPRSGDLSVYWYQQSLDQGLQFLIQYYNGEERAKGNILERFSAQQFPDLHSELNLSSLELGDSALYFCASSPRQASEAFFGQGTRLTVV.

This clonotype was seen more than once but under ten times. This chain links TRBV28 with TRBJ1-1; no firm D call. V lost 10 bases to trimming and J lost 4 bases, with 7 bases between them. CDR1 is MDHEN, CDR2 SYDVKM, per germline. The CDR3 loop spans 10 amino acids. The chain's CDR3 is CATRRTEAFF. DNA for the CDR3: TGTGCCACCCGGCGCACTGAAGCTTTCTTT.

The chain couples TRBV6-1 to TRBJ2-7; 8 bases align to TRBD2. The germline V gene has CDR1 MNHNS and CDR2 SASEGT. The CDR3 length is 14 residues. Trimming took 4 bases from V and 5 from J; bases not matched to a gene: 7. The CDR3 DNA sequence: TGTGCCAGCAGTGCAGCCAGCGGGAGACACGAGCAGTACTTC. This encodes CASSAASGRHEQYF.

This clonotype appeared a few times. This sequence joins TRBV20-1 and TRBJ2-3; 8 bases agree with TRBD2. CDR3 length: 14 amino acids. Trimming cost V 5 bases and J 0 bases; bases outside gene matches: 4. The germline V gene encodes CDR1 DFQATT and CDR2 SNEGSKA (reference sequence). Written as DNA, the CDR3 is TGCAGTGCTCGTAGCGGGGACAGCACAGATACGCAGTATTTT. Amino acid sequence: CSARSGDSTDTQYF.

This clonotype was observed many times. V gene TRBV7-9 combines with J gene TRBJ2-3, with D uncertain. Trimming stripped 5 bases from V and 1 base from J, with 13 bases between. In germline, CDR1 is SEHNR, CDR2 FQNEAQ (reference sequence). This CDR3 contains 15 residues. CDR3 DNA sequence: TGTGCCAGCAGCCGATTAGATGAGGGCACAGATACGCAGTATTTT. Amino acid sequence: CASSRLDEGTDTQYF.

This clonotype came up a few times. The chain employs TRBV10-3 and TRBJ2-6, with 8 positions matching TRBD1. Germline V gene lookup returns CDR1 ENHRY and CDR2 SYGVKD. The CDR3 extends over 15 amino acids. Trimming at V came to 11 bases and at J to 0 bases, leaving 6 bases not matched to a gene. The CDR3 loop reads CAVGQGNSGANVLTF. The CDR3 DNA reads TGTGCCGTCGGACAGGGCAACTCTGGGGCCAACGTCCTGACTTTC.

This clonotype occurred a few times. The rearrangement links TRBV7-8 to TRBJ2-6, with 9 bases aligning to TRBD1. Germline V gene sequence: CDR1 SGHVS, CDR2 FQNEAQ. This CDR3 region has 14 residues. With V trimmed by 3 bases and J by 12 bases, 6 bases remained unmatched. Written as DNA, the CDR3 is TGTGCCAGCAGCTTCCGGGACAGGGATCTCGTCCTGACTTTC. This sequence encodes CASSFRDRDLVLTF.

This clonotype was counted a few times. The J gene is TRBJ1-4, the V gene TRBV10-3; D remains unclear. This CDR3 spans 15 amino acids. Germline CDR1 is ENHRY and CDR2 is SYGVKD. With 6 bases removed from V and 0 bases from J, the gap between germline ends came to 11 bases. The chain's CDR3 is CAIRAQLATNEKLFF. In nucleotides, the CDR3 is TGTGCCATCAGGGCACAGCTTGCAACTAATGAAAAACTGTTTTTT.

The V and J genes are TRBV5-1 and TRBJ2-3; maybe TRBD2 (5 bases). The CDR3 has 15 residues. Germline V gene sequence: CDR1 SGHRS, CDR2 YFSETQ. Trimming took 0 bases from V and 1 from J, leaving 9 bases between them. The CDR3 here is CASSLGDSGTDTQYF. DNA for the CDR3: TGCGCCAGCAGCTTGGGGGATAGCGGCACAGATACGCAGTATTTT.

A few counts support this clonotype. V and J are TRBV5-4 and TRBJ2-3; possibly TRBD2 for D (5 bases). Trimming took off 0 bases at V and 2 bases at J, with 13 bases between the two ends. Germline CDR1 SGHNT, CDR2 YYREEE (reference sequence). This CDR3 has 16 amino acids. CDR3 loop: CASSLGSSRYTDTQYF. The CDR3 region has the DNA TGTGCCAGCAGCTTGGGTTCTAGCAGATACACAGATACGCAGTATTTT.

The J gene is TRBJ1-3, the V gene TRBV28; D is undetermined. Germline V lookup: CDR1 MDHEN, CDR2 SYDVKM. The germline V and J ends were trimmed by 8 bases and 4 bases, with 9 bases remaining between them. The CDR3 length is 12 residues. The CDR3 reads CASDDVGNTIYF. The CDR3 coding sequence is TGTGCCAGCGACGACGTAGGAAACACCATATATTTT.

This clonotype was counted ten times or more. The chain combines TRBV29-1 with TRBJ2-5; 7 positions agree with TRBD1. Per germline, CDR1 SQVTM and CDR2 ANQGSEA. V trimming: 6 bases; J trimming: 2 bases; junction bases outside the gene matches: 9. The CDR3 totals 14 residues. The CDR3 DNA follows: TGCAGCGTGAACCGGGACAGAGGACAAGAGACCCAGTACTTC. This sequence encodes CSVNRDRGQETQYF.

This clonotype was counted only a few times. The chain joins TRBV20-1 to TRBJ2-1; tentatively, D is TRBD2 (6 bases). Germline V CDR1 and CDR2: DFQATT, SNEGSKA (reference sequence). This CDR3 has 17 residues. V lost 0 bases and J 8 bases, leaving 23 bases between the germline ends. CDR3 sequence reads: CSARDLLGTLGGDEQFF. In DNA, the CDR3 is TGCAGTGCTAGAGACCTCCTTGGGACCTTAGGCGGGGATGAGCAGTTCTTC.

The chain joins TRBV6-5 to TRBJ1-1, with D perhaps TRBD1 (5 bases). Germline CDR1 is MNHEY and CDR2 is SVGAGI. Deletions cut 7 bases from V and 8 bases from J, with 14 bases between. The CDR3 extends over 12 amino acids. The CDR3 region has the DNA TGTGCCAGCAAAGGGGCGCCTGGCGAAGCTTTCTTT. Protein: CASKGAPGEAFF.

This clonotype was recorded a few times. V and J are TRBV20-1 and TRBJ2-2; tentative D call: TRBD2 (6 bases). Trimming removed 8 bases from V and 0 bases from J, with 10 bases in between. In germline, CDR1 is DFQATT, CDR2 SNEGSKA (reference sequence). CDR3 length: 13 amino acids. CDR3 amino acids: CSLIAANTGELFF. The CDR3 DNA reads TGCAGTTTAATAGCGGCGAACACCGGGGAGCTGTTTTTT.

V and J are TRBV28 and TRBJ1-5, with 10 nucleotides matching TRBD1. This CDR3 comprises 16 residues. Germline CDR1 is MDHEN and CDR2 is SYDVKM. V was pared by 5 bases and J by 7 bases, with 11 bases of the junction left unmatched. CDR3 nucleotides: TGTGCCAGCAGTCCGATGGGACAGGGGAGATCACAGCCCCAGCATTTT. Translation: CASSPMGQGRSQPQHF. The full variable domain, its missing parts supplied by reference TRBV28 and TRBJ1-5, is DVKVTQSSRYLVKRTGEKVFLECVQDMDHENMFWYRQDPGLGLRLIYFSYDVKMKEKGDIPEGYSVSREKKERFSLILESASTNQTSMYLCASSPMGQGRSQPQHFGDGTRLSIL.

This clonotype turned up a few times. For the CDR3, the DNA is TGTGCCACCAGTGGGAGCCTAGCGGCCCAACCACCGAACACCGGGGAGCTGTTTTTT. This codes for CATSGSLAAQPPNTGELFF. The genes are TRBV24-1 and TRBJ2-2, with 7 bases identical to TRBD2. The CDR3 loop spans 19 amino acids. After removal of 5 bases from V and 0 bases from J, the junction contained 14 bases not matched to a gene. Per germline, CDR1 KGHDR and CDR2 SFDVKD.

This clonotype was counted many times. This sequence joins TRBV6-8 and TRBJ1-5; a possible D gene is TRBD1 (5 bases). Trimming removed 4 bases from V and 0 bases from J, with 7 bases in between. Germline V lookup: CDR1 MNHGY, CDR2 SAAAGT. The CDR3 length is 14 residues. The DNA of the CDR3 is TGTGCCAGCAGTTCACAGGATAGCAATCAGCCCCAGCATTTT. Its translation is CASSSQDSNQPQHF.

The chain recombines TRBV7-2 with TRBJ2-5, with 9 bases lining up with TRBD2. Losses at the gene ends were 3 bases for V and 2 bases for J; bases not matched to a gene: 4. Germline V lookup: CDR1 SGHTA, CDR2 FQGNSA. The CDR3 has 15 amino acids. CDR3 nucleotides: TGTGCCAGCAGCTTTGCTAGCGGGAAGCAAGAGACCCAGTACTTC. It yields the protein CASSFASGKQETQYF.

This clonotype was seen at least ten times. The chain carries TRBV3-1 and TRBJ2-2; D assignment may be TRBD1 or TRBD2 (5 bases each). CDR1 is LGHDT and CDR2 is YNNKEL in the germline V gene (reference sequence). This CDR3 is built from 15 residues. Deletions cut 4 bases from V and 3 bases from J, with 12 bases between. The chain's CDR3 is CASSPRDRHTGELFF. In DNA, the CDR3 is TGTGCCAGCAGCCCACGGGACCGTCACACCGGGGAGCTGTTTTTT. Looking up the rest from reference TRBV3-1 and TRBJ2-2 gives the full variable domain: DTAVSQTPKYLVTQMGNDKSIKCEQNLGHDTMYWYKQDSKKFLKIMFSYNNKELIINETVPNRFSPKSPDKAHLNLHINSLELGDSAVYFCASSPRDRHTGELFFGEGSRLTVL.